Listed here are 10 T cell receptor beta chains from one sample, sequenced in a study of shared clonotypes between healthy human individuals. Sequencing used immunoSEQ multiplex PCR; TCRdb keeps in-frame clones, though not all of them. The sample records 2,100,000 or so clones, more than 90% being singletons. Material for sequencing was naive CD4+ T cells sorted from blood. Noted subset: CD45RA+ positively selected. All receptors come from a man between 18 and 35 years old in good health.

This clone was seen a single time. The gene calls are TRBV6-6 and TRBJ2-7; 10 bases map to TRBD1. CDR1 and CDR2 (germline): MNHNY, SVGAGI (reference sequence). The CDR3 is made up of 14 amino acids. V trimming: 7 bases; J trimming: 3 bases; junction bases outside the gene matches: 6. The CDR3 is CASTVGQGLYEQYF. The CDR3 bases are TGTGCCAGCACCGTGGGACAGGGGCTCTACGAGCAGTACTTC.

This rearrangement joins TRBV28 to TRBJ1-5; 9 bases map to TRBD1. J gave up 14 bases and V 5 bases, and 10 bases lay outside the gene matches. The V gene's germline CDR1 is MDHEN and CDR2 SYDVKM. This CDR3 comprises 13 residues. In DNA form, the CDR3 reads TGTGCCAGCAGTAGACAGGGGGTGGGCGAAAAGCATTTT. Translating gives CASSRQGVGEKHF.

The V and J genes are TRBV6-5 and TRBJ1-6; tentatively, D is TRBD1 (5 bases). Deletions cut 7 bases from V and 6 bases from J, with 16 bases between. Germline lookup yields CDR1 MNHEY and CDR2 SVGAGI. This CDR3 region has 15 residues. The CDR3 bases are TGTGCCAGCACCCAAAAGTGGGGGGGTAATTCACCCCTCCACTTT. As protein: CASTQKWGGNSPLHF.

The rearrangement joins TRBV5-4 to TRBJ2-2; a possible D gene is TRBD2 (6 bases). The CDR3 runs 16 residues. CDR1 and CDR2 (germline): SGHNT, YYREEE (reference sequence). Trimming removed 5 bases from V and 5 bases from J, with 19 bases in between. The CDR3 nucleotides read TGTGCCAGCAGTCAAGATTCGCGGGGCGGGACCGGGGAGCTGTTTTTT. Its protein product is CASSQDSRGGTGELFF.

V usage is TRBV10-1 and J usage is TRBJ1-3; D unresolved. The germline V gene encodes CDR1 WNHNN and CDR2 SYGVQD (reference sequence). The CDR3 length is 13 residues. V gave up 4 bases and J gave up 4 bases, with 8 bases separating them. As DNA, the CDR3 is TGCGCCAGCAGTGGTTCTTCGGGAAACACCATATATTTT. Protein: CASSGSSGNTIYF.

Here the CDR3 reads CASSQEDRGGNTIYF. The CDR3 bases are TGTGCCAGCAGCCAAGAGGACAGGGGAGGGAACACCATATATTTT. The chain has TRBV4-2 and TRBJ1-3; 9 bases agree with TRBD1. This CDR3 is built from 15 residues. Germline CDR1 and CDR2: LGHNA and YNFKEQ. V shed 0 bases, J shed 7 bases, and the junction held 4 bases outside the gene matches.

This chain joins TRBV7-8 and TRBJ1-1; D uncertain. The V gene's germline CDR1 is SGHVS and CDR2 FQNEAQ. The V end was cut by 1 base, the J end by 4 bases, with 7 bases between. This CDR3 is 13 amino acids long. For the CDR3, the DNA is TGTGCCAGCAGCTTAGAGGTTGTCACTGAAGCTTTCTTT. Its translation is CASSLEVVTEAFF.

The rearrangement joins TRBV6-5 to TRBJ1-1; D call uncertain. V gave up 7 bases and J gave up 1 base, with 13 bases separating them. This CDR3 region has 14 residues. Germline values: CDR1 MNHEY, CDR2 SVGAGI. The CDR3 protein is CASIPMGRNTEAFF. The CDR3 DNA is TGTGCCAGCATCCCCATGGGTAGGAACACTGAAGCTTTCTTT.

The V call is TRBV18, the J call TRBJ1-4; D perhaps matches TRBD1 (5 bases). The CDR3 spans 18 residues. V lost 0 bases to trimming and J lost 2 bases, with 16 bases between them. Germline assignment: CDR1 KGHSH and CDR2 LQKENI. CDR3 region: CASSPPNSGGSTNEKLFF. DNA of the CDR3: TGTGCCAGCTCACCACCGAATTCGGGGGGGTCCACTAATGAAAAACTGTTTTTT. Using reference TRBV18 and TRBJ1-4 for the parts outside the CDR3, the full variable domain is NAGVMQNPRHLVRRRGQEARLRCSPMKGHSHVYWYRQLPEEGLKFMVYLQKENIIDESGMPKERFSAEFPKEGPSILRIQQVVRGDSAAYFCASSPPNSGGSTNEKLFFGSGTQLSVL.

The chain employs TRBV7-2 and TRBJ2-2, with D possibly being TRBD2 (6 bases). Germline loops: CDR1 SGHTA, CDR2 FQGNSA. V lost 5 bases and J 2 bases, leaving 15 bases between the germline ends. The CDR3 sequence is 16 residues long. The CDR3 DNA reads as TGTGCCAGCAGCCTCAGGCGCGGGGACAACACCGGGGAGCTGTTTTTT. It codes for CASSLRRGDNTGELFF.